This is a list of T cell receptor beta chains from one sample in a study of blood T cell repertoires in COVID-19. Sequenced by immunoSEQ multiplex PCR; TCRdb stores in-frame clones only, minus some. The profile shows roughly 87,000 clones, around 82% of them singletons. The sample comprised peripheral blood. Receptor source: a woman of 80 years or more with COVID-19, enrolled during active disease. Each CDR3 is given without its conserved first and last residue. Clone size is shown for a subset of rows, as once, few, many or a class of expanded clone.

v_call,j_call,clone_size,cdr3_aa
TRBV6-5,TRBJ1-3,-,ASSYGGISSGNTIY
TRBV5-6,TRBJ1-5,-,ASSGTGDSNQPQH
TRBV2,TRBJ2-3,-,ASNRGRGDTQY
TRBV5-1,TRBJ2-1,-,ASSLLPSGSHNEQF
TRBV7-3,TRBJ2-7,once,ASSRRLAGSDEQY
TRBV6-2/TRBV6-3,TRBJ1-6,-,ASSLSQGSYNSPLH
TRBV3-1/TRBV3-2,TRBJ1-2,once,ASSQEIWGLNTYT
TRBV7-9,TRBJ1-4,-,ASSSRVGTGEEKLF
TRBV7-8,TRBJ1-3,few,ASSPILGQNTIY
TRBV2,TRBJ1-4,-,ASSGGSTNEKLF
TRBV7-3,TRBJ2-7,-,ASSLYGFSYEQY
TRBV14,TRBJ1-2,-,ASSQDGSSGFGYGYT
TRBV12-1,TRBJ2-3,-,ASSPPDGGVTDTQY
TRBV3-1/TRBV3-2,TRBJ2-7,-,ASSLPRESYEQY
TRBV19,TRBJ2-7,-,ASSFSGPNYEQY
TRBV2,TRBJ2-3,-,ASSYQAGGALDTQY
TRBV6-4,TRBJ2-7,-,ASTRGGPPGEQY
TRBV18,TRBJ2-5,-,ASSPPTGQETQY
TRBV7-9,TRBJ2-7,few,ASSSGLAGYEQY
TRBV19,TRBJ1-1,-,ASSIRGGNTEAF
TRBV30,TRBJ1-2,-,AWTQGSYGYT
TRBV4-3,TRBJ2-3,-,ASSQVRRSGDTQY
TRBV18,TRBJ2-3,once,ASSPVRDTDTQY
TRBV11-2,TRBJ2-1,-,ASSLRAPGGLTYNEQF
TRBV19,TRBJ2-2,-,ASIHGQGTGELF
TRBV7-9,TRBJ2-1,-,ASKPGPKSYNEQF
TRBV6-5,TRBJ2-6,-,ANQVSGANVLT
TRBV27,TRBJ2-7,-,ASSSAAPGQGGYEQY
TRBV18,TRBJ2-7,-,ASSPITGTHEQY
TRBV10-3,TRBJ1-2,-,ATGQGGHGYT
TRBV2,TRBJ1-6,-,ASSEALPGLGGSPLH
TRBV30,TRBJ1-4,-,AWIAGNNEKLF
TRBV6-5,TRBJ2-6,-,ASSYSGFGANVLT
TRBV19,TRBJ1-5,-,ASSRQGIHQPQH
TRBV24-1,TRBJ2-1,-,ATRDRGNNEQF
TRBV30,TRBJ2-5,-,AWKIDRAVGTQY
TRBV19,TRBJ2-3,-,ASSTPVGRPPDTQY
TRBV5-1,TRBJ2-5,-,ASSLDPGTETQY
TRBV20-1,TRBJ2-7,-,SASGGYEQY
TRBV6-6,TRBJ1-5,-,ASSTPQGSNQPQH
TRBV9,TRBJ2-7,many,ASSVGTSGGRGVYEQY
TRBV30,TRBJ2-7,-,AWSPRTSGRYLSYEQY
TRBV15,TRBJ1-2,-,ATSRDGGGYGYT
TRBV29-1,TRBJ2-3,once,SVQRGTDTQY
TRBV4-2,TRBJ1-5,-,ASSQDVVGQGRYSNQPQH
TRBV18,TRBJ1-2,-,ASSPPNLSSGYGYT
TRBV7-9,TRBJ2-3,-,ASSSGSLRTDTQY
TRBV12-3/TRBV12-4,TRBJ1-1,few,ASSLGQGAF
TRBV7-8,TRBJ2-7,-,ASRGAGWIYEQY
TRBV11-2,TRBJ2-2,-,ASNDRDKNTGELF
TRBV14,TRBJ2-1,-,ASSRRVEQF
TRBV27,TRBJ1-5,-,ASSLSGGEPQH
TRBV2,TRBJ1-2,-,ASSELRGPQPNYGYT
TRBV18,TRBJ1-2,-,ASSPGTFNYGYT